Listed below are T cell receptor beta chains from one sample, sequenced in a study of blood T cell repertoires in COVID-19. The data were produced by immunoSEQ multiplex PCR, yet TCRdb's version contains in-frame clones alone and is incomplete. The sample gives about 410,000 clones, around 86% of which show up once; about 1.5% is in the top ten. The source material was peripheral blood. These receptors came from a woman aged 30 to 39 with active or convalescent COVID-19. The conserved cysteine and the conserved F or W are not part of the CDR3 here.

CDR3 protein: ASSLEQGGTEAF
J gene: TRBJ1-1
V gene: TRBV5-1

CDR3 protein: ASSRSSGPSTDTQY
J gene: TRBJ2-3
V gene: TRBV3-1/TRBV3-2

CDR3 protein: ASTVDRGSEKLF
J gene: TRBJ1-4
V gene: TRBV5-4

CDR3 protein: ASSPRDSAFYGYT
J gene: TRBJ1-2
V gene: TRBV9

CDR3 protein: ASSPGRTSGATDTQY
J gene: TRBJ2-3
V gene: TRBV7-2

CDR3 protein: AWSELAGGSYEQY
J gene: TRBJ2-7
V gene: TRBV30

CDR3 protein: ASSQDLGTSAGELF
J gene: TRBJ2-2
V gene: TRBV4-2

CDR3 protein: ASSRDTIYGYT
J gene: TRBJ1-2
V gene: TRBV3-1/TRBV3-2

CDR3 protein: ASSPDRGQQPQH
J gene: TRBJ1-5
V gene: TRBV7-4

CDR3 protein: ASSYSGGSGNTIY
J gene: TRBJ1-3
V gene: TRBV6-6

CDR3 protein: ASSFSLNEQF
J gene: TRBJ2-1
V gene: TRBV10-1

CDR3 protein: AISESTVEKLF
J gene: TRBJ1-4
V gene: TRBV10-3

CDR3 protein: SGSGSYNEQF
J gene: TRBJ2-1
V gene: TRBV29-1

CDR3 protein: ASSLGRTSGFPGELF
J gene: TRBJ2-2
V gene: TRBV7-2

CDR3 protein: ASSLASQIANYGYT
J gene: TRBJ1-2
V gene: TRBV7-2

CDR3 protein: ASSEEGGGSYEQY
J gene: TRBJ2-7
V gene: TRBV2

CDR3 protein: ASSLGRGHMNTEAF
J gene: TRBJ1-1
V gene: TRBV5-8

CDR3 protein: ASKQGVLAKNIQY
J gene: TRBJ2-4
V gene: TRBV6-5

CDR3 protein: ASSSAGGLGYGYT
J gene: TRBJ1-2
V gene: TRBV5-6

CDR3 protein: ASSVLPGLAATDTQY
J gene: TRBJ2-3
V gene: TRBV27

CDR3 protein: ASSQDPGAGETTIY
J gene: TRBJ1-3
V gene: TRBV4-2

CDR3 protein: ASSQPLTSVDEQF
J gene: TRBJ2-1
V gene: TRBV3-1/TRBV3-2

CDR3 protein: SASGPPEYEQY
J gene: TRBJ2-7
V gene: TRBV20-1

CDR3 protein: ASSSLTSGGTTDTQY
J gene: TRBJ2-3
V gene: TRBV5-1

CDR3 protein: ASGRTGGNQPQH
J gene: TRBJ1-5
V gene: TRBV28

CDR3 protein: ASSQGQGAGYGYT
J gene: TRBJ1-2
V gene: TRBV4-2

CDR3 protein: ASSFRGGVVETQY
J gene: TRBJ2-5
V gene: TRBV13

CDR3 protein: ASSEVWGGTDGGYT
J gene: TRBJ1-2
V gene: TRBV6-1

CDR3 protein: ASSESVTSGRFDEQF
J gene: TRBJ2-1
V gene: TRBV2